This T cell receptor beta chain came from a study of Ad26.COV2.S vaccination and SARS-CoV-2 variants. Points on this clone: Antigen: not known. Other DNA sequences of this sample code for an identical CDR3.

Produced via immunoSEQ multiplex PCR; TCRdb's table is partial and in-frame only. The sample has about 420,000 clones, roughly 90% seen once; the top ten hold less than 4%. V was pared by 0 bases and J by 2 bases, with 8 bases between. Germline assignment: CDR1 SGHRS and CDR2 YFSETQ. The CDR3 extends over 14 amino acids. As to treatment: roughly 20 received Ad26.COV2.S at low or high dose, single or two shots; several received placebo; per-sample allocation not given. Specimen acquisition occurred on day 63 following the initial vaccine or placebo injection. Study observations and caveats: There was reportedly substantial breadth in spike-specific CD8+ and CD4+ T cell responses after vaccination. Placebo recipients had lower spike-specific TCR breadth than vaccine recipients. Researchers reported similar non-spike TCR breadth in vaccine and placebo recipients.

The V gene is TRBV5-1, the J gene TRBJ2-5; D may be TRBD1 (6 bases). The material sequenced was peripheral blood, taken in a trial of Ad26.COV2.S vaccine versus placebo. This receptor was taken from a person aged 18-65 years who received the Ad26.COV2.S COVID-19 vaccine or a placebo. CDR3 in DNA: TGCGCCAGCAGCTTGGGGACAGTACAAGAGACCCAGTACTTC. It yields the protein CASSLGTVQETQYF. Variable domain in full (rest from reference TRBV5-1 and TRBJ2-5): KAGVTQTPRYLIKTRGQQVTLSCSPISGHRSVSWYQQTPGQGLQFLFEYFSETQRNKGNFPGRFSGRQFSNSRSEMNVSTLELGDSALYLCASSLGTVQETQYFGPGTRLLVL.